This paragraph covers one TCR beta chain sequence. In germline, CDR1 is MNHEY, CDR2 SVGEGT. The V and J ends lost 6 bases and 3 bases respectively, with 9 bases between them. The CDR3 totals 12 residues. In the study's own analysis: Amplification with reference gene primers provided the estimates of nucleated cell counts. Clones were sequenced by immunoSEQ multiplex PCR, and TCRdb holds only the in-frame ones, with some missing. V, J and clone size reflect that table, while D and trimming were determined from the DNA. This sample has 72,000 or so clones; around 85% occur once, and the top ten carry around 40%. These data come from a study of blood T cell repertoires in COVID-19. Study-level information: Sources were T cells, B-cell-depleted T cells, or PBMCs; the material itself was cDNA or gDNA.

The sample consisted of peripheral blood. The genes are TRBV6-2 or TRBV6-3 and TRBJ2-7; D not certain. This sequence was found in a woman aged 80 or over with active or convalescent COVID-19. CDR3 residues: CASSLSLYEQYF. The CDR3 DNA reads TGTGCCAGCAGCCTGAGCCTCTACGAGCAGTACTTC.